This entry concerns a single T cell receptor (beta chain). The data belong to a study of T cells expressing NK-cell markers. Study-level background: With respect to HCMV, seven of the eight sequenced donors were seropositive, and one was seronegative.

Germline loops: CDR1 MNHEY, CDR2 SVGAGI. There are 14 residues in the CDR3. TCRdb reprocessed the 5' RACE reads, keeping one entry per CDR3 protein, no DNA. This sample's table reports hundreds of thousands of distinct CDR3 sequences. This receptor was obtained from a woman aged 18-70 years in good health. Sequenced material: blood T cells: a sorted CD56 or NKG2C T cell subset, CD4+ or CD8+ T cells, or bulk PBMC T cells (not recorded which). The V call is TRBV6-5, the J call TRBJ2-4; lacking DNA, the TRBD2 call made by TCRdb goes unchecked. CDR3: CASSYKGTKNIQYF.